A selection of T cell receptor beta chains follows, all from one sample in a study of cytomegalovirus exposure and HLA in healthy donors. Assay: immunoSEQ multiplex PCR; the TCRdb copy retains only in-frame clones and omits some. The sample has under 130,000 clones; around 66% are singletons. Sequenced sample: PBMCs. The origin of the receptors is a woman in her fifties or sixties in good health and CMV-seronegative. CDR3s include the opening cysteine and the closing phenylalanine or tryptophan. Each record gives: clone size, J gene, V gene, D gene, CDR3 protein, CDR3 DNA. A D gene is named only where the DNA matches it firmly. Some rows mark clone size as missing; the rest say once, few, many or name a class of expanded clone.

NA TRBJ2-7 TRBV7-6 NA CASSPAGSPPYEQYF TGTGCCAGCAGCCCCGCGGGAAGCCCACCCTACGAGCAGTACTTC
NA TRBJ2-1 TRBV5-4 NA CASSLAGIRGEQFF TGTGCCAGCAGCTTGGCCGGGATCAGGGGTGAGCAGTTCTTC
NA TRBJ2-1 TRBV9 TRBD1 CASSADRGPYNEQFF TGTGCCAGCAGCGCAGACAGGGGACCCTACAATGAGCAGTTCTTC
few TRBJ1-2 TRBV28 NA CASTSNYGYTF TGTGCCAGCACCTCTAACTATGGCTACACCTTC
NA TRBJ1-4 TRBV6-1 TRBD1 CASSGGGGASEKLFF TGTGCCAGCAGTGGAGGAGGGGGCGCCAGTGAAAAACTGTTTTTT
NA TRBJ2-7 TRBV11-2 NA CASSRDNLSYEQYF TGTGCCAGCAGCCGCGACAATCTCTCCTACGAGCAGTACTTC
few TRBJ2-3 TRBV6-5 NA CASSYRTPRADTQYF TGTGCCAGCAGTTACAGGACCCCGAGGGCAGATACGCAGTATTTT
NA TRBJ2-7 TRBV5-1 NA CASSLGARPYEQYF TGCGCCAGCAGCTTGGGGGCCCGGCCCTACGAGCAGTACTTC
NA TRBJ2-7 TRBV7-7 TRBD1 CASSLGLGQDSEQYF TGTGCTAGCAGCTTAGGTCTGGGACAGGATAGCGAGCAGTACTTC
NA TRBJ2-7 TRBV9 NA CASSVSDEDRYEQYF TGTGCCAGCAGCGTATCCGACGAGGATCGGTACGAGCAGTACTTC
NA TRBJ1-2 TRBV9 NA CASSVTSGAIYGYTF TGTGCCAGCAGCGTCACTTCAGGGGCCATCTATGGCTACACCTTC
NA TRBJ1-3 TRBV6-1 NA CASRTAGNTIYF TGTGCCAGCAGAACAGCTGGAAACACCATATATTTT
NA TRBJ2-7 TRBV11-2 TRBD1 CASSLGTGKRF TGTGCCAGCAGCCTAGGGACAGGCAAGCGGTTC
once TRBJ2-1 TRBV4-3 NA CASSQDATYNEQFF TGCGCCAGCAGCCAAGATGCCACTTACAATGAGCAGTTCTTC
NA TRBJ2-3 TRBV15 NA CATSPTSFGNTQYF TGTGCCACCAGCCCTACTAGCTTCGGCAATACGCAGTATTTT
NA TRBJ2-5 TRBV6-1 NA CASKFGGQWETQYF TGTGCCAGCAAATTCGGCGGGCAGTGGGAGACCCAGTACTTC
NA TRBJ1-2 TRBV7-2 NA CASSLDIVNNHDGYTF TGTGCCAGCAGCCTGGACATCGTTAATAATCATGATGGCTACACCTTC
NA TRBJ2-7 TRBV30 TRBD1 CAWSYRGPAYEQYF TGTGCCTGGAGCTACAGGGGGCCTGCCTACGAGCAGTACTTC
NA TRBJ2-7 TRBV11-2 TRBD1 CASSLTDREFYEQYF TGTGCCAGCAGCCTTACCGACAGGGAATTCTACGAGCAGTACTTC
NA TRBJ1-1 TRBV18 NA CASSPTDTEAFF TGTGCCAGCTCACCCACAGACACTGAAGCTTTCTTT
NA TRBJ2-2 TRBV14 TRBD2 CASSTQGLGTGELFF TGTGCCAGCAGCACACAGGGACTAGGCACCGGGGAGCTGTTTTTT
NA TRBJ2-2 TRBV6-5 TRBD2 CASSYSRAGGAGELFF TGTGCCAGCAGTTACTCTAGGGCGGGGGGGGCCGGGGAGCTGTTTTTT
NA TRBJ2-5 TRBV14 NA CASSHQRTQYF TGTGCCAGCAGCCATCAGCGGACCCAGTACTTC
few TRBJ2-7 TRBV27 NA CASSFNPGTHSSYEQYF TGTGCCAGCAGTTTCAATCCCGGGACTCATTCCAGCTACGAGCAGTACTTC
NA TRBJ1-2 TRBV6-6 NA CASSYFTGAANYGYTF TGTGCCAGCAGTTACTTCACAGGAGCTGCTAACTATGGCTACACCTTC
NA TRBJ2-3 TRBV18 NA CASSPAGTDTQYF TGTGCCAGCTCACCGGCGGGCACGGATACGCAGTATTTT
NA TRBJ2-1 TRBV5-1 NA CASSLFSRPNNEQFF TGCGCCAGCAGCTTATTCAGTCGCCCCAACAATGAGCAGTTCTTC
NA TRBJ2-1 TRBV18 NA CASSQKQGSYNEQFF TGTGCCAGCTCACAAAAACAGGGCTCCTACAATGAGCAGTTCTTC
NA TRBJ2-3 TRBV7-9 TRBD2 CASSPPWGRAMDTQYF TGTGCCAGCAGCCCCCCTTGGGGGAGGGCCATGGATACGCAGTATTTT
NA TRBJ2-1 TRBV28 TRBD1 CASRARDRGVDEQFF TGTGCCAGCAGGGCCCGGGACAGGGGGGTGGATGAGCAGTTCTTC
NA TRBJ2-1 TRBV11-3 TRBD2 CASSLKTSGRAYEQFF TGTGCCAGCAGCCTGAAGACTAGCGGGAGGGCCTATGAGCAGTTCTTC
NA TRBJ2-5 TRBV28 TRBD2 CASSSGGSRYETQYF TGTGCCAGCAGTTCAGGCGGGAGTCGTTATGAGACCCAGTACTTC
NA TRBJ2-7 TRBV7-9 NA CASSSNYEQYF TGTGCCAGCAGTTCTAACTACGAGCAGTACTTC
NA TRBJ1-1 TRBV14 TRBD1 CASSQVGGTGVFMNTEAFF TGTGCCAGCAGCCAAGTTGGAGGGACAGGCGTTTTTATGAACACTGAAGCTTTCTTT
few TRBJ2-7 TRBV11-3 NA CASSINAGRYEQYF TGTGCCAGCAGCATAAACGCGGGACGCTACGAGCAGTACTTC
few TRBJ2-6 TRBV18 TRBD1 CASSPSLRDRVSPGANVLTF TGTGCCAGCTCACCGAGCCTACGGGACAGGGTTTCACCGGGGGCCAACGTCCTGACTTTC
once TRBJ1-6 TRBV6-1 NA CASQGSYNSPLHF TGTGCCAGCCAGGGCTCCTATAATTCACCCCTCCACTTT
NA TRBJ2-1 TRBV6-6 TRBD2 CASSLTTSSDEQFF TGTGCCAGCAGTTTGACGACTAGCAGCGATGAGCAGTTCTTC
NA TRBJ2-5 TRBV7-9 NA CASSLREAETQYF TGTGCCAGCAGCCTAAGAGAGGCGGAGACCCAGTACTTC
few TRBJ2-1 TRBV11-2 TRBD2 CASSLDAGGNEQFF TGTGCCAGCAGCTTAGACGCGGGGGGGAATGAGCAGTTCTTC
NA TRBJ2-1 TRBV5-1 TRBD1 CASRQTGGDYNEQFF TGCGCCAGCAGACAGACAGGGGGCGACTACAATGAGCAGTTCTTC
NA TRBJ2-1 TRBV10-3 TRBD2 CAISGTSGAYNEQFF TGTGCCATCAGTGGCACTAGCGGGGCTTACAATGAGCAGTTCTTC
NA TRBJ2-1 TRBV29-1 TRBD2 CSVTSGRNEQFF TGCAGCGTTACTAGCGGGAGGAATGAGCAGTTCTTC
few TRBJ1-5 TRBV7-2 NA CASSFSGTQGYNQPQHF TGTGCCAGCAGCTTCAGCGGGACGCAAGGTTACAATCAGCCCCAGCATTTT
NA TRBJ1-4 TRBV9 TRBD1 CASSDGQGDEKLFF TGTGCCAGCAGTGACGGACAGGGGGATGAAAAACTGTTTTTT
NA TRBJ1-5 TRBV4-3 NA CASSQDLVLDTGSNQPQHF TGCGCCAGCAGCCAAGATCTCGTCCTGGATACGGGGAGCAATCAGCCCCAGCATTTT
NA TRBJ1-5 TRBV5-1 TRBD1 CASSRKPGQDQPQHF TGCGCCAGCAGCCGGAAGCCGGGACAGGATCAGCCCCAGCATTTT
NA TRBJ2-3 TRBV7-6 NA CASSRQLPGGTDTQYF TGTGCCAGCAGCCGGCAACTACCTGGCGGGACAGATACGCAGTATTTT
NA TRBJ2-2 TRBV19 TRBD1 CASRTGTVNTGELFF TGTGCCAGTAGGACAGGGACGGTGAACACCGGGGAGCTGTTTTTT
NA TRBJ2-7 TRBV29-1 NA CSVEDGSGTGEQYF TGCAGCGTTGAAGATGGTAGTGGTACGGGCGAGCAGTACTTC
few TRBJ2-7 TRBV9 TRBD1 CASSKGTGAEQYF TGTGCCAGCAGCAAGGGGACAGGGGCCGAGCAGTACTTC
NA TRBJ1-1 TRBV18 NA CASSRDSLNTEAFF TGTGCCAGCTCACGCGACAGCTTGAACACTGAAGCTTTCTTT
NA TRBJ2-7 TRBV5-1 NA CASSGETYYEQYF TGCGCCAGCAGCGGTGAGACATACTACGAGCAGTACTTC